Each of the 24 T cell receptor beta chains below was sequenced from the same sample in a study of cytomegalovirus exposure and HLA in healthy donors. The PCR made use of 60 Vbeta and 13 Jbeta primers. Sequencing was performed with immunoSEQ multiplex PCR; in TCRdb, only in-frame clones are kept and a portion is missing. Here the sample spans 200,000 to 250,000 clones, 85% to 90% being singletons. Sequenced sample: PBMCs. The source is a human donor in good health.

The V and J genes are TRBV5-4 and TRBJ2-5; TRBD1 matches at 11 bases. Germline V lookup: CDR1 SGHNT, CDR2 YYREEE (reference sequence). Trimming took 4 bases from V and 1 from J; bases not matched to a gene: 6. This CDR3 is 16 amino acids long. CDR3 region: CASSIGGTGGQETQYF. Written as DNA, the CDR3 is TGTGCCAGCAGCATTGGTGGGACAGGGGGCCAAGAGACCCAGTACTTC.

The CDR3 loop reads CSAKLATQYF. The CDR3 bases are TGCAGTGCAAAACTAGCAACCCAGTACTTC. This rearrangement joins TRBV20-1 to TRBJ2-5; D is possibly TRBD2 (6 bases). The CDR3 consists of 10 residues. Germline assignment: CDR1 DFQATT and CDR2 SNEGSKA (reference sequence). V was trimmed by 6 bases and J by 8 bases, leaving 10 bases between them.

Of note for this clone: At one end the junction does not follow the germline gene, possibly because of a read error. This chain uses TRBV2 with TRBJ2-3, with D tentatively TRBD2 (5 bases). Per germline, CDR1 SNHLY and CDR2 FYNNEI. CDR3 length equals 12 residues. CDR3 protein: CASSQADSTQYF. CDR3 sequence (DNA): TGTGCCAGCAGTCAAGCGGACTCAACGCAGTATTTT.

The gene calls are TRBV2 and TRBJ2-1; D perhaps matches TRBD1 (5 bases). The length of the CDR3 is 12 residues. CDR1 and CDR2 from the germline V gene are SNHLY and FYNNEI. The CDR3 DNA reads TGTGCAACCCGACAGACGCGCAATGAGCAGTTCTTC. This sequence encodes CATRQTRNEQFF.

The chain carries TRBV21-1 and TRBJ2-5; the table's D call TRBD1 went unverified against the DNA. TRBV21-1 is given as a pseudogene. CDR3 length equals 13 residues. CDR3 amino acids: CASSKARGETQYF. CDR3 nucleotides: TGTGCCAGCAGCAAGGCTAGGGGGGAGACCCAGTACTTC.

This clone showed up just once. The CDR3 region is CASSLPRFSGGSTDTQYF. The DNA of the CDR3 is TGTGCCAGCAGCTTACCTCGATTTAGCGGGGGGAGCACAGATACGCAGTATTTT. The chain employs TRBV7-9 and TRBJ2-3, with TRBD2 identical over 10 bases. The junction had 8 bases not matched to a gene; V was cut back by 2 bases and J by 0 bases. The CDR3 is made up of 18 amino acids. Germline CDR1 is SEHNR and CDR2 is FQNEAQ (reference sequence).

The chain employs TRBV6-1 and TRBJ2-7; D is possibly TRBD2 (6 bases). CDR1 MNHNS and CDR2 SASEGT come from the germline V gene. This CDR3 is built from 14 residues. Trimming cost V 4 bases and J 4 bases, with 14 bases left between them. The CDR3 sequence: CASSAATGTYEQYF. DNA of the CDR3: TGTGCCAGCAGTGCCGCGACGGGGACTTACGAGCAGTACTTC.

CDR3 nucleotides: TGTGCCAGCAGCTTTAGCGCGTACAATGAGCAGTTCTTC. This gives the protein CASSFSAYNEQFF. This chain connects TRBV7-2 to TRBJ2-1, with TRBD2 as a possible D gene (5 bases). V gave up 3 bases and J gave up 4 bases, with 7 bases separating them. CDR1 and CDR2 (germline): SGHTA, FQGNSA. CDR3 length: 13 amino acids.

The chain has TRBV27 and TRBJ2-1; D unclear. The CDR3 totals 15 residues. In germline, CDR1 is MNHEY, CDR2 SMNVEV (reference sequence). Trimming removed 2 bases at V and 0 bases at J, with 8 bases between. Here the CDR3 reads CASSLGPSSYNEQFF. The CDR3, as DNA: TGTGCCAGCAGTTTAGGCCCTTCCTCCTACAATGAGCAGTTCTTC.

The chain recombines TRBV11-2 with TRBJ2-7; 8 nucleotides align to TRBD1. The CDR3 loop spans 15 amino acids. Trimming removed 1 base from V and 1 base from J; junction bases left unmatched: 3. Germline V gene sequence: CDR1 SGHAT, CDR2 FQNNGV. DNA for the CDR3: TGTGCCAGCAGCTTAGGAGGGGACAGGTCCTACGAGCAGTACTTC. Encoded protein: CASSLGGDRSYEQYF. The full variable domain, with the rest looked up from reference TRBV11-2 and TRBJ2-7, is EAGVAQSPRYKIIEKRQSVAFWCNPISGHATLYWYQQILGQGPKLLIQFQNNGVVDDSQLPKDRFSAERLKGVDSTLKIQPAKLEDSAVYLCASSLGGDRSYEQYFGPGTRLTVT.

A single count supports this clone. The genes are TRBV27 and TRBJ1-5; tentatively, D is TRBD1 (6 bases). Trimming took 4 bases from V and 0 from J, leaving 10 bases between them. The CDR3 is 15 residues long. Germline CDR1 and CDR2: MNHEY and SMNVEV (reference sequence). This CDR3 reads CASSYQGNSNQPQHF. DNA for the CDR3: TGTGCCAGCAGTTACCAGGGGAATAGCAATCAGCCCCAGCATTTT.

The chain is built from TRBV18 and TRBJ2-7; TRBD2 agrees at 10 bases. Germline CDR1 KGHSH, CDR2 LQKENI. V trimming: 2 bases; J trimming: 2 bases; junction bases outside the gene matches: 9. CDR3 length: 17 amino acids. The CDR3 protein is CASSPGLAASPPYEQYF. CDR3 nucleotide sequence: TGTGCCAGCTCACCAGGACTAGCGGCTAGTCCCCCCTACGAGCAGTACTTC.

The chain is built from TRBV28 and TRBJ2-7; 7 nucleotides agree with TRBD2. This CDR3 spans 11 amino acids. Germline V CDR1 and CDR2: MDHEN, SYDVKM. V shed 10 bases and J 6 bases; nucleotides not matched to a gene: 6. CDR3 residues: CAIVGGGEQYF. CDR3 in DNA: TGTGCCATAGTGGGGGGGGGCGAGCAGTACTTC.

The chain combines TRBV19 with TRBJ2-7; D perhaps matches TRBD1 (6 bases). This CDR3 is built from 14 residues. Germline CDR1 LNHDA, CDR2 SQIVND (reference sequence). V lost 3 bases and J 2 bases, leaving 11 bases between the germline ends. The CDR3 DNA sequence: TGTGCCAGTAGTATCCAGGGGCCAGCCTACGAGCAGTACTTC. Translated, it gives CASSIQGPAYEQYF.

The chain employs TRBV12-5 and TRBJ2-1; TRBD2 matches at 13 bases. Germline values: CDR1 LGHNT, CDR2 FRNRAP. With V trimmed by 2 bases and J by 5 bases, 6 bases remained unmatched. This CDR3 is 17 amino acids long. CDR3 nucleotides: TGTGCTAGTGGTTTGTACCGGACTAGCGGGAGCAACAATGAGCAGTTCTTC. Translated, it gives CASGLYRTSGSNNEQFF.

DNA of the CDR3: TGTGCCAGCAGCCCCGGGGGACAGGGGGCGAAGGAGCAGTTCTTC. It yields the protein CASSPGGQGAKEQFF. This sequence joins TRBV6-1 and TRBJ2-1; TRBD1 aligns across 12 bases. The CDR3 has 15 residues. Trimming removed 6 bases from V and 10 bases from J; junction bases left unmatched: 10. CDR1 MNHNS and CDR2 SASEGT come from the germline V gene.

In its sample, this clone was seen once. J is TRBJ1-2 and V is TRBV6-5; tentative D call: TRBD1 (5 bases). CDR1 is MNHEY and CDR2 is SVGAGI in the germline V gene. Trimming took 4 bases from V and 6 from J, leaving 21 bases between them. This CDR3 spans 16 amino acids. CDR3 bases: TGTGCCAGCAGTTGGGCCCCGACCCAGGGTGGTAATGGCTACACCTTC. This codes for CASSWAPTQGGNGYTF.

The chain carries TRBV7-9 and TRBJ2-3; 7 bases line up with TRBD1. CDR1 and CDR2 from the germline V gene are SEHNR and FQNEAQ (reference sequence). The CDR3 is 16 residues long. J was trimmed by 0 bases and V by 4 bases; bases with no gene match: 7. CDR3 DNA sequence: TGTGCCAGCAGCTCCCAACAGGGGACCAGCACAGATACGCAGTATTTT. Protein sequence: CASSSQQGTSTDTQYF.

The chain has TRBV18 and TRBJ1-1; D call uncertain. The CDR3 is 15 residues long. Between the trimmed V and J ends, which lost 1 base and 7 bases, there was a span of 16 bases. The germline CDR1 and CDR2 sequences are KGHSH and LQKENI. For the CDR3, the DNA is TGTGCCAGCTCACCACGCGATAAACTGACACATGAAGCTTTCTTT. It yields the protein CASSPRDKLTHEAFF. The entire variable domain, with the rest obtained from reference TRBV18 and TRBJ1-1, is as follows: NAGVMQNPRHLVRRRGQEARLRCSPMKGHSHVYWYRQLPEEGLKFMVYLQKENIIDESGMPKERFSAEFPKEGPSILRIQQVVRGDSAAYFCASSPRDKLTHEAFFGQGTRLTVV.

V is TRBV5-1 and J is TRBJ2-1; 9 nucleotides agree with TRBD2. Germline-derived CDR1 and CDR2 are SGHRS and YFSETQ. The CDR3 loop spans 20 amino acids. Trimming cost V 4 bases and J 0 bases; bases outside gene matches: 17. In DNA, the CDR3 is TGCGCCAGCAGCCCCCCGACTAGCGGCTCCGTGCTCAGCTCCTACAATGAGCAGTTCTTC. Translating gives CASSPPTSGSVLSSYNEQFF.

This chain joins TRBV7-9 and TRBJ2-1; 9 bases line up with TRBD1. Germline V gene data show CDR1 as SEHNR and CDR2 as FQNEAQ (reference sequence). With 5 bases clipped from V and 7 bases from J, the junction kept 9 bases outside the gene matches. The CDR3 contains 15 residues. The CDR3 region is CASSPRGQGMNEQFF. The CDR3 DNA sequence: TGTGCCAGCAGCCCCCGGGGACAGGGTATGAATGAGCAGTTCTTC.

The V call is TRBV18, the J call TRBJ2-3, with 14 bases fitting TRBD2. Germline CDR1 is KGHSH and CDR2 is LQKENI. The trim removed 2 bases at V and 5 bases at J, leaving 6 bases unmatched. The CDR3 totals 17 residues. The CDR3 DNA sequence: TGTGCCAGCTCACCAGATCTGGGACTAGCGGGAGTAGATACGCAGTATTTT. This sequence encodes CASSPDLGLAGVDTQYF.

In regard to this clone: At one of its ends the junction is not consistent with the germline gene, which may arise from a read error. The rearrangement links TRBV29-1 to TRBJ2-3, with TRBD1 identical over 9 bases. Germline V gene lookup returns CDR1 SQVTM and CDR2 ANQGSEA. CDR3 length equals 15 residues. The CDR3 loop is CSVKDRDRGTDTQYF. In DNA, the CDR3 is TGCAGCGTTAAAGACCGGGACAGGGGCACAGATACGCAGTATTTT.

The rearrangement joins TRBV2 to TRBJ2-1; 8 nucleotides agree with TRBD2. CDR1 is SNHLY, CDR2 FYNNEI, per germline. The CDR3 runs 12 residues. The trim removed 7 bases at V and 7 bases at J, leaving 3 bases unmatched. The CDR3 DNA reads TGTGCCAGCATTCCTAGCGGGAATGAGCAGTTCTTC. It translates to CASIPSGNEQFF. The full variable domain, rest sourced from reference TRBV2 and TRBJ2-1, is EPEVTQTPSHQVTQMGQEVILRCVPISNHLYFYWYRQILGQKVEFLVSFYNNEISEKSEIFDDQFSVERPDGSNFTLKIRSTKLEDSAMYFCASIPSGNEQFFGPGTRLTVL.